The rows below give T cell receptor beta chains drawn from one sample of a study of T cell responses to AZD1222 COVID-19 vaccine. Produced via immunoSEQ multiplex PCR; TCRdb's table is partial and in-frame only. The repertoire holds about 150,000 clones, with approximately 90% as singletons. The sample here was peripheral blood, taken 28 days after the second AZD1222 dose. Receptors originate from an adult who received the AZD1222 COVID-19 vaccine. The CDR3 runs from the conserved cysteine through the conserved F or W. The D gene is left open where the match is weak. Clone sizes are given selectively: once, few, many, or a class where the clone is expanded.

D gene: .
J gene: TRBJ1-5
clone size: .
V gene: TRBV21-1
CDR3 protein: CASSKLCRGEVGQPQHF
CDR3 DNA: TGTGCCAGCAGCAAACTATGCAGGGGAGAAGTTGGTCAGCCCCAGCATTTT

D gene: .
J gene: TRBJ2-7
clone size: .
V gene: TRBV5-6
CDR3 protein: CASTQGGDEQYF
CDR3 DNA: TGTGCCAGCACCCAAGGTGGGGACGAGCAGTACTTC

D gene: .
J gene: TRBJ1-3
clone size: .
V gene: TRBV7-2
CDR3 protein: CASSLDPRGSGNTIYF
CDR3 DNA: TGTGCCAGCAGCTTAGACCCAAGAGGCTCTGGAAACACCATATATTTT

D gene: TRBD2
J gene: TRBJ2-5
clone size: .
V gene: TRBV14
CDR3 protein: CASSRLAGQETQYF
CDR3 DNA: TGTGCCAGCAGCCGACTAGCGGGACAAGAGACCCAGTACTTC

D gene: TRBD2
J gene: TRBJ2-2
clone size: .
V gene: TRBV27
CDR3 protein: CASRGLAGVGNTGELFF
CDR3 DNA: TGTGCCAGCAGGGGACTAGCGGGAGTAGGTAACACCGGGGAGCTGTTTTTT

D gene: TRBD1
J gene: TRBJ1-5
clone size: .
V gene: TRBV19
CDR3 protein: CASSPRTGDLSNQPQHF
CDR3 DNA: TGTGCCAGTAGTCCACGGACAGGGGACCTTAGCAATCAGCCCCAGCATTTT

D gene: .
J gene: TRBJ2-1
clone size: .
V gene: TRBV5-1
CDR3 protein: CASSFSANEQFF
CDR3 DNA: TGCGCCAGCAGCTTTAGTGCCAATGAGCAGTTCTTC

D gene: .
J gene: TRBJ2-2
clone size: .
V gene: TRBV21-1
CDR3 protein: CASSKVREGRNTGELFF
CDR3 DNA: TGTGCCAGCAGCAAAGTTCGTGAAGGGCGGAACACCGGGGAGCTGTTTTTT

D gene: TRBD2
J gene: TRBJ2-5
clone size: .
V gene: TRBV7-9
CDR3 protein: CASSSLAGGETQYF
CDR3 DNA: TGTGCCAGCAGTTCGCTAGCGGGGGGAGAGACCCAGTACTTC

D gene: .
J gene: TRBJ2-5
clone size: once
V gene: TRBV18
CDR3 protein: CASSPPGGCQETQYF
CDR3 DNA: TGTGCCAGCTCACCACCAGGGGGATGCCAAGAGACCCAGTACTTC

D gene: .
J gene: TRBJ2-6
clone size: .
V gene: TRBV5-8
CDR3 protein: CASSLGQTSGANVLTF
CDR3 DNA: TGTGCCAGCAGCCTAGGACAGACCTCTGGGGCCAACGTCCTGACTTTC

D gene: .
J gene: TRBJ1-6
clone size: .
V gene: TRBV5-4
CDR3 protein: CASSFPRGNSPLHF
CDR3 DNA: TGTGCCAGCAGCTTCCCGCGTGGAAATTCACCCCTCCACTTT

D gene: .
J gene: TRBJ2-5
clone size: .
V gene: TRBV5-4
CDR3 protein: CASSLGGIQETQYF
CDR3 DNA: TGTGCCAGCAGCTTGGGGGGGATTCAAGAGACCCAGTACTTC

D gene: .
J gene: TRBJ2-7
clone size: .
V gene: TRBV6-2/TRBV6-3
CDR3 protein: CASSKLGYEQYF
CDR3 DNA: TGTGCCAGCAGTAAGCTTGGGTACGAGCAGTACTTC

D gene: TRBD2
J gene: TRBJ2-5
clone size: .
V gene: TRBV5-6
CDR3 protein: CASSRWAGGPETQYF
CDR3 DNA: TGTGCCAGCTCCCGGTGGGCGGGAGGTCCGGAGACCCAGTACTTC

D gene: .
J gene: TRBJ2-7
clone size: .
V gene: TRBV12-3/TRBV12-4
CDR3 protein: CASRDQWREQYF
CDR3 DNA: TGTGCCAGCCGGGACCAGTGGAGGGAGCAGTACTTC

D gene: .
J gene: TRBJ2-1
clone size: .
V gene: TRBV7-2
CDR3 protein: CASSLRGRSGYNEQFF
CDR3 DNA: TGTGCCAGCAGCTTAAGAGGGCGGTCGGGCTACAATGAGCAGTTCTTC

D gene: .
J gene: TRBJ1-2
clone size: .
V gene: TRBV5-4
CDR3 protein: CASSSGLWDYGYTF
CDR3 DNA: TGTGCCAGCAGCTCGGGACTTTGGGACTATGGCTACACCTTC

D gene: .
J gene: TRBJ1-1
clone size: .
V gene: TRBV12-3/TRBV12-4
CDR3 protein: CASSLQNTEAFF
CDR3 DNA: TGTGCCAGCAGTTTACAGAACACTGAAGCTTTCTTT

D gene: TRBD2
J gene: TRBJ2-1
clone size: .
V gene: TRBV5-5
CDR3 protein: CASSRLAGGAYNEQFF
CDR3 DNA: TGTGCCAGCAGCCGCCTAGCGGGGGGTGCCTACAATGAGCAGTTCTTC

D gene: TRBD2
J gene: TRBJ2-7
clone size: .
V gene: TRBV24-1
CDR3 protein: CATSDATSGTPEQYF
CDR3 DNA: TGTGCCACCAGTGATGCGACTAGCGGGACCCCGGAGCAGTACTTC

D gene: TRBD2
J gene: TRBJ2-1
clone size: once
V gene: TRBV6-2/TRBV6-3
CDR3 protein: CASSYSRLAGGKSYNEQFF
CDR3 DNA: TGTGCCAGCAGTTACTCGAGACTAGCGGGAGGGAAATCATACAATGAGCAGTTCTTC

D gene: .
J gene: TRBJ1-6
clone size: .
V gene: TRBV28
CDR3 protein: CASSPSRGNSPLHF
CDR3 DNA: TGTGCCAGCAGTCCGTCTAGAGGGAATTCACCCCTCCACTTT

D gene: .
J gene: TRBJ1-1
clone size: .
V gene: TRBV12-3/TRBV12-4
CDR3 protein: CASSLGTPDQAFF
CDR3 DNA: TGTGCCAGCAGTTTAGGGACACCAGACCAGGCTTTCTTT

D gene: TRBD1
J gene: TRBJ1-5
clone size: .
V gene: TRBV12-5
CDR3 protein: CASAPTGINQPQHF
CDR3 DNA: TGTGCTAGTGCCCCGACAGGGATTAATCAGCCCCAGCATTTT

D gene: TRBD1
J gene: TRBJ1-2
clone size: .
V gene: TRBV3-1/TRBV3-2
CDR3 protein: CASSQDRTGWAYGYTF
CDR3 DNA: TGTGCCAGCAGCCAAGACCGGACAGGGTGGGCCTATGGCTACACCTTC

D gene: .
J gene: TRBJ2-2
clone size: once
V gene: TRBV5-1
CDR3 protein: CASSLEAPTGELFF
CDR3 DNA: TGCGCCAGCAGCTTGGAAGCGCCGACCGGGGAGCTGTTTTTT

D gene: TRBD1
J gene: TRBJ1-6
clone size: .
V gene: TRBV3-1/TRBV3-2
CDR3 protein: CASSGTVFSGNSPLHF
CDR3 DNA: TGTGCCAGCAGCGGGACAGTTTTTTCCGGTAATTCACCCCTCCACTTT

D gene: TRBD2
J gene: TRBJ2-7
clone size: .
V gene: TRBV6-5
CDR3 protein: CASRGGQYEQYF
CDR3 DNA: TGTGCCAGCCGGGGGGGTCAGTACGAGCAGTACTTC

D gene: .
J gene: TRBJ2-5
clone size: .
V gene: TRBV29-1
CDR3 protein: CSVEKEPQETQYF
CDR3 DNA: TGCAGCGTTGAAAAAGAGCCTCAAGAGACCCAGTACTTC

D gene: TRBD1
J gene: TRBJ1-1
clone size: .
V gene: TRBV29-1
CDR3 protein: CSVHTGGYTEAFF
CDR3 DNA: TGCAGCGTCCACACAGGGGGGTACACTGAAGCTTTCTTT

D gene: TRBD1
J gene: TRBJ1-5
clone size: .
V gene: TRBV19
CDR3 protein: CASQVGQGHQPQHF
CDR3 DNA: TGTGCCAGTCAGGTGGGACAGGGGCATCAGCCCCAGCATTTT

D gene: .
J gene: TRBJ2-7
clone size: .
V gene: TRBV11-2
CDR3 protein: CASSLQRSYEQYF
CDR3 DNA: TGTGCCAGCAGCCTCCAAAGAAGTTACGAGCAGTACTTC

D gene: TRBD1
J gene: TRBJ1-2
clone size: .
V gene: TRBV5-6
CDR3 protein: CASSLSPGGAGYTF
CDR3 DNA: TGTGCCAGCAGCTTGTCGCCAGGGGGCGCTGGCTACACCTTC

D gene: .
J gene: TRBJ1-2
clone size: few
V gene: TRBV25-1
CDR3 protein: CASSEYAGRDNYGYTF
CDR3 DNA: TGTGCCAGCAGTGAATATGCAGGGAGGGACAACTATGGCTACACCTTC

D gene: .
J gene: TRBJ1-3
clone size: .
V gene: TRBV10-3
CDR3 protein: CAIQQDLGNTIYF
CDR3 DNA: TGTGCCATCCAACAGGACCTTGGAAACACCATATATTTT

D gene: TRBD1
J gene: TRBJ1-2
clone size: .
V gene: TRBV9
CDR3 protein: CASSVATRTGSAYGYTF
CDR3 DNA: TGTGCCAGCAGCGTAGCTACTCGGACAGGGTCTGCCTATGGCTACACCTTC

D gene: TRBD1
J gene: TRBJ1-5
clone size: .
V gene: TRBV9
CDR3 protein: CASSSGQGSQPQHF
CDR3 DNA: TGTGCCAGCAGCAGTGGACAGGGTAGTCAGCCCCAGCATTTT

D gene: .
J gene: TRBJ2-1
clone size: .
V gene: TRBV7-6
CDR3 protein: CASSLALGEQFF
CDR3 DNA: TGTGCCAGCAGCTTAGCGCTCGGTGAGCAGTTCTTC

D gene: .
J gene: TRBJ2-7
clone size: .
V gene: TRBV5-5
CDR3 protein: CASSLLQAYEQYF
CDR3 DNA: TGTGCCAGCAGCTTGTTACAGGCTTACGAGCAGTACTTC